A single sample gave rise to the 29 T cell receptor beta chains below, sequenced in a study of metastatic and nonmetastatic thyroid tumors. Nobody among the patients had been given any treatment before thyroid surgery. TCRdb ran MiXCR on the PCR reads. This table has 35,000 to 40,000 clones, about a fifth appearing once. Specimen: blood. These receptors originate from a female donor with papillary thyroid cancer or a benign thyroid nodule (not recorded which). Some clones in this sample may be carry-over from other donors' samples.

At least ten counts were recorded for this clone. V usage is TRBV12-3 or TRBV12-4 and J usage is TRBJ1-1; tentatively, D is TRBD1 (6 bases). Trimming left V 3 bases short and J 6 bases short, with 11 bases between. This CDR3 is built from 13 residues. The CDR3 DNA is TGTGCCAGCAGTTTCAGCAGGGGCGCTGAAGCTTTCTTT. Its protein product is CASSFSRGAEAFF.

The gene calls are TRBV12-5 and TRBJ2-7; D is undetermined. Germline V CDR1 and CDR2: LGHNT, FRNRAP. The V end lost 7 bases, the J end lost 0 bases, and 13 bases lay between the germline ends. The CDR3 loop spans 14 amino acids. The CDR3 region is CASAFSSSSYEQYF. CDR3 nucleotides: TGTGCTAGTGCCTTCAGCAGCAGCTCCTACGAGCAGTACTTC. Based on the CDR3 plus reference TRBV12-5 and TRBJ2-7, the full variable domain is DARVTQTPRHKVTEMGQEVTMRCQPILGHNTVFWYRQTMMQGLELLAYFRNRAPLDDSGMPKDRFSAEMPDATLATLKIQPSEPRDSAVYFCASAFSSSSYEQYFGPGTRLTVT.

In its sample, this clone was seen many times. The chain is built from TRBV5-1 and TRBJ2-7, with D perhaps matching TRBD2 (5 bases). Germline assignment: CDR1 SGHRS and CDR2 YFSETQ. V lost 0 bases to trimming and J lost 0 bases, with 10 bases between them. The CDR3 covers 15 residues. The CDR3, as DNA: TGCGCCAGCAGCTTGGATAGCGACACCTCCTACGAGCAGTACTTC. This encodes CASSLDSDTSYEQYF.

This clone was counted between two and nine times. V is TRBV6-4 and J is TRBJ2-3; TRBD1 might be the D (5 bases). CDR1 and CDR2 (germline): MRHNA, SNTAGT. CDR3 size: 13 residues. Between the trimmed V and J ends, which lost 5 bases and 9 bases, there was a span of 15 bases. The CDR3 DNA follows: TGTGCCAGCAGTTACGACCCTGGGGCCACGCAGTATTTT. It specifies CASSYDPGATQYF.

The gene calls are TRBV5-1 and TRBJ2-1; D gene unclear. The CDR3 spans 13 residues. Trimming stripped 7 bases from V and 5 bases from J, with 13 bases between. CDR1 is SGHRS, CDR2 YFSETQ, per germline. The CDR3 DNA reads TGCGCCAGCGCGGCGCCCGCCGACAATGAGCAGTTCTTC. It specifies CASAAPADNEQFF.

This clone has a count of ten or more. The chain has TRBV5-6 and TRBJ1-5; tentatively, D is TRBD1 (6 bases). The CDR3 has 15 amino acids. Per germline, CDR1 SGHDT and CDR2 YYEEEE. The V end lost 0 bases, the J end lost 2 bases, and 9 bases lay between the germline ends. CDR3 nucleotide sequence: TGTGCCAGCAGCTTGGGCGCAGGGGGCAATCAGCCCCAGCATTTT. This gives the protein CASSLGAGGNQPQHF.

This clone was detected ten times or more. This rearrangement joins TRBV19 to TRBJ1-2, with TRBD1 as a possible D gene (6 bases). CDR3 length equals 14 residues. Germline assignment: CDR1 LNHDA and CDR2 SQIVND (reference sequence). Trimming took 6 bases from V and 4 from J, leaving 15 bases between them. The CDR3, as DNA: TGTGCCAGTAGCATGATCGGACAGCCCTATGGCTACACCTTC. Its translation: CASSMIGQPYGYTF.

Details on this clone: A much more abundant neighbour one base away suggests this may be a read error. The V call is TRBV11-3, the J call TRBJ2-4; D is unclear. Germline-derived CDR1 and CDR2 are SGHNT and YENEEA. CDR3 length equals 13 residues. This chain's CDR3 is CAISTVQKNIQYF. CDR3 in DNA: TGTGCCATCAGCACCGTACAGAAAAACATTCAGTACTTC.

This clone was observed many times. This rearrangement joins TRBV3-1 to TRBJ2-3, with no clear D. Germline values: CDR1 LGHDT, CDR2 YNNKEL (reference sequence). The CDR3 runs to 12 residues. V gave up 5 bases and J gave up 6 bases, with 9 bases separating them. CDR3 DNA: TGTGCCAGCAGCGCCCACCAGGATACGCAGTATTTT. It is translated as CASSAHQDTQYF.

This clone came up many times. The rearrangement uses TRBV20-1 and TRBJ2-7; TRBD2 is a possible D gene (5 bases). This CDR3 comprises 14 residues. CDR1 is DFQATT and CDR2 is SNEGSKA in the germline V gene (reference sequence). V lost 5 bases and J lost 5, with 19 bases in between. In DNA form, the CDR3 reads TGCAGTGCTCGTCCGGGGATGGGTGAGAACGAGCAGTACTTC. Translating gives CSARPGMGENEQYF.

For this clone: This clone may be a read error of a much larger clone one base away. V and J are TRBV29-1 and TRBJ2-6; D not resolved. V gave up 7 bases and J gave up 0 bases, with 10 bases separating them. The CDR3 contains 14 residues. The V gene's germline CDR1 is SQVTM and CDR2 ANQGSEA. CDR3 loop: CSALSSSGANVLTF. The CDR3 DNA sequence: TGCAGCGCCCTCTCCAGCTCTGGGGCCAACGTCCTGACTTTC.

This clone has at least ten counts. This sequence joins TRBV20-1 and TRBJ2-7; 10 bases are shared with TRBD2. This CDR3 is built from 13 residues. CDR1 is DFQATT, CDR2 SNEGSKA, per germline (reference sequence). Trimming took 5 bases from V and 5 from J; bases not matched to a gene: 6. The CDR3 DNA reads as TGCAGTGCTTATGCCACTAGCGGGAACGAGCAGTACTTC. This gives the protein CSAYATSGNEQYF.

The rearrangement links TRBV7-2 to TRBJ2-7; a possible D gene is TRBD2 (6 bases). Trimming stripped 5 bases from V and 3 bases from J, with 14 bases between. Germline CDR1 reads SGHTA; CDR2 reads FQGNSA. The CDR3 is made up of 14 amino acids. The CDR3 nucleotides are TGTGCCAGCAGCGTCCACGGGAGCTACTACGAGCAGTACTTC. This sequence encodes CASSVHGSYYEQYF.

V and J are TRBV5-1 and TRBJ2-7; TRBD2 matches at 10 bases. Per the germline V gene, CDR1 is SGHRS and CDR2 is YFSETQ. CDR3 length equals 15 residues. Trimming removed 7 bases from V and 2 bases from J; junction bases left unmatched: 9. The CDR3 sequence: CASGWGTSGTYEQYF. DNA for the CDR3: TGCGCCAGCGGCTGGGGAACTAGCGGGACCTACGAGCAGTACTTC.

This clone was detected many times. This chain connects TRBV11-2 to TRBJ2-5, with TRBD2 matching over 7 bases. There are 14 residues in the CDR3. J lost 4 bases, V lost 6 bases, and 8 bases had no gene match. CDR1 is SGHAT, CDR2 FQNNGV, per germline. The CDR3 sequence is CASSFSGWGETQYF. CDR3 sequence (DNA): TGTGCCAGCAGTTTTAGCGGGTGGGGAGAGACCCAGTACTTC.

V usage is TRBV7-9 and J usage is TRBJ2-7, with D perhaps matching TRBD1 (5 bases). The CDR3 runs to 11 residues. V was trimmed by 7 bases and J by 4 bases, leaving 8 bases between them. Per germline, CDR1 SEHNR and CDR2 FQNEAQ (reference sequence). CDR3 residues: CASTDSYEQYF. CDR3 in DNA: TGTGCCAGCACTGACAGTTACGAGCAGTACTTC.

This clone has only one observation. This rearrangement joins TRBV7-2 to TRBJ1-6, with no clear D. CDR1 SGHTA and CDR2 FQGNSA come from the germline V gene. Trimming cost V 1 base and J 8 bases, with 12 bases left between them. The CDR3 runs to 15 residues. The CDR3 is CASSLEYHTDSPLHF. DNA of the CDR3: TGTGCCAGCAGCTTAGAGTATCACACTGATTCACCCCTCCACTTT.

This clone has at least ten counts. The CDR3: CASSLPNAETQYF. CDR3 in DNA: TGTGCCAGCAGTTTACCGAACGCGGAGACCCAGTACTTC. The chain has TRBV28 and TRBJ2-5; no clear D. The CDR3 is 13 residues long. Trimming pared 2 bases from V and 5 bases from J, leaving 9 bases between. Germline V gives CDR1 MDHEN, CDR2 SYDVKM.

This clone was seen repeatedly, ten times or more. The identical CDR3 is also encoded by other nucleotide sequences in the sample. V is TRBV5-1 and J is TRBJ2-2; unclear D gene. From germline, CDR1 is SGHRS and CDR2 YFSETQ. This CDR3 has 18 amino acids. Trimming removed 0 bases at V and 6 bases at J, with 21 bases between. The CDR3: CASSLAFGSLRVPGELFF. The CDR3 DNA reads TGCGCCAGCAGCTTGGCGTTCGGGTCTTTACGTGTTCCCGGGGAGCTGTTTTTT. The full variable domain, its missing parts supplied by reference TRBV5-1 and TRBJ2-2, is KAGVTQTPRYLIKTRGQQVTLSCSPISGHRSVSWYQQTPGQGLQFLFEYFSETQRNKGNFPGRFSGRQFSNSRSEMNVSTLELGDSALYLCASSLAFGSLRVPGELFFGEGSRLTVL.

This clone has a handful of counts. CDR3 coding DNA: TGTGCCAGCTCACCTCCCCCGGTAGGACATCACGGCTACACCTTC. Residues: CASSPPPVGHHGYTF. The chain couples TRBV18 to TRBJ1-2; a possible D gene is TRBD1 (5 bases). Trimming took off 3 bases at V and 8 bases at J, with 19 bases between the two ends. Germline V gives CDR1 KGHSH, CDR2 LQKENI. This CDR3 has 15 residues.

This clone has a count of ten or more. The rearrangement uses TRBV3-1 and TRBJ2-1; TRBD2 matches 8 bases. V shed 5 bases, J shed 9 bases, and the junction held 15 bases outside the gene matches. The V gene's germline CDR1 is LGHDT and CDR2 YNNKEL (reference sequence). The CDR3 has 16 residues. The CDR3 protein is CASSRGGSGGPFEQFF. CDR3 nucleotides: TGTGCCAGCAGCAGGGGGGGATCGGGAGGGCCATTTGAGCAGTTCTTC.

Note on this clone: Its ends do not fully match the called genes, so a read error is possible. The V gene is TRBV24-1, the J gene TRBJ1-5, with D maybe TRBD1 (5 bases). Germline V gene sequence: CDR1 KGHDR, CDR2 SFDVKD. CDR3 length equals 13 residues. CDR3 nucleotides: TGTGCCACCAGTGTAGGGGTCGATCATCCCCAGCATTTT. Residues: CATSVGVDHPQHF.

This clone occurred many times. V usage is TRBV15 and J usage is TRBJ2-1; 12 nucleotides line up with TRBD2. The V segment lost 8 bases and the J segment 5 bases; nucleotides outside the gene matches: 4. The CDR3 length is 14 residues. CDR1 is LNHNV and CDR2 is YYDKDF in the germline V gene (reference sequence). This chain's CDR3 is CATGRLAGDNEQFF. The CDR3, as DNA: TGTGCCACCGGCCGACTAGCGGGAGACAATGAGCAGTTCTTC. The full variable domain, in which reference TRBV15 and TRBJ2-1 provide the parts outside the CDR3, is DAMVIQNPRYQVTQFGKPVTLSCSQTLNHNVMYWYQQKSSQAPKLLFHYYDKDFNNEADTPDNFQSRRPNTSFCFLDIRSPGLGDTAMYLCATGRLAGDNEQFFGPGTRLTVL.

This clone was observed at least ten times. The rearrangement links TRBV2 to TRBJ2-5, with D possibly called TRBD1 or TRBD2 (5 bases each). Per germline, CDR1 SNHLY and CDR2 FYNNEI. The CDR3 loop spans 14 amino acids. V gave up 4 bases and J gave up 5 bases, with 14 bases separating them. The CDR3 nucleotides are TGTGCCAGCAGTGGGGGGTTGTTTTTGGAGACCCAGTACTTC. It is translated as CASSGGLFLETQYF.

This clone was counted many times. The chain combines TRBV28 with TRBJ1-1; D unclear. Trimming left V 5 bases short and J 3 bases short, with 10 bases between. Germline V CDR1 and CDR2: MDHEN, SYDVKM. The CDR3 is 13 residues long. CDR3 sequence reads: CASSILTDTEAFF. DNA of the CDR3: TGTGCCAGCAGTATACTTACCGACACTGAAGCTTTCTTT. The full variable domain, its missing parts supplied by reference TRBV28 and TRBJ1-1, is DVKVTQSSRYLVKRTGEKVFLECVQDMDHENMFWYRQDPGLGLRLIYFSYDVKMKEKGDIPEGYSVSREKKERFSLILESASTNQTSMYLCASSILTDTEAFFGQGTRLTVV.

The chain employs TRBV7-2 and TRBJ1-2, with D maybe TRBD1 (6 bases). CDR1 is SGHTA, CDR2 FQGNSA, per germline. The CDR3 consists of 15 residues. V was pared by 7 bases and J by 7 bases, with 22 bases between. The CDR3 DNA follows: TGTGCCAGCAACCGAGCGGGGGGCCACACCGGTGGCTACACCTTC. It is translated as CASNRAGGHTGGYTF.

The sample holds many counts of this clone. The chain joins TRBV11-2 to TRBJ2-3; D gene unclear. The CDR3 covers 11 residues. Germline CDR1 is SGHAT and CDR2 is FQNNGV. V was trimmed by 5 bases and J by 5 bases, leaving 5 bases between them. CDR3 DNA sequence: TGTGCCAGCAGCCTTAGAGATACGCAGTATTTT. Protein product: CASSLRDTQYF.

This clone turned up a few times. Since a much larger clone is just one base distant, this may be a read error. CDR3 DNA: TGCAGCGTGGAAGACAGGGGTACAGATACGCATTATTTT. This gives the protein CSVEDRGTDTHYF. The chain recombines TRBV29-1 with TRBJ2-3; 8 positions match TRBD1. The V gene's germline CDR1 is SQVTM and CDR2 ANQGSEA. This CDR3 is 13 amino acids long.

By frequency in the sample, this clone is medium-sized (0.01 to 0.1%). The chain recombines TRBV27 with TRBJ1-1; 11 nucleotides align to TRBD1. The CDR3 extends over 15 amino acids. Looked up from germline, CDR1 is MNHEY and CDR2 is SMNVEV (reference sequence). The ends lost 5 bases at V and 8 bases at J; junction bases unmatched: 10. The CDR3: CASSGPGQGAREAFF. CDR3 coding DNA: TGTGCCAGCAGTGGACCAGGACAGGGGGCTAGGGAAGCTTTCTTT.